This entry is about one TCR beta chain. The V gene lost 5 bases and the J gene lost 0 bases, with 14 bases spanning the gap. Germline V CDR1 and CDR2: MDHEN, SYDVKM. This CDR3 region has 16 residues. In the authors' workflow: Amplification with reference gene primers provided the estimates of nucleated cell counts. Data came from immunoSEQ multiplex PCR; TCRdb stores just in-frame clones and leaves some out. The DNA gave D and trimming, while V, J and clone size come from that table. The sample gives about 260,000 clones, about 80% of which show up once; 1.9% is in the top ten. The data belong to a study of blood T cell repertoires in COVID-19.

Sequencing was carried out using peripheral blood. This sequence joins TRBV28 and TRBJ1-5; D perhaps matches TRBD1 (5 bases). The source of this sequence is an elderly woman with acute or convalescent COVID-19. CDR3 bases: TGTGCCAGCAGTCCGGCAGGGATTCCTAGCAATCAGCCCCAGCATTTT. Amino acid sequence: CASSPAGIPSNQPQHF.